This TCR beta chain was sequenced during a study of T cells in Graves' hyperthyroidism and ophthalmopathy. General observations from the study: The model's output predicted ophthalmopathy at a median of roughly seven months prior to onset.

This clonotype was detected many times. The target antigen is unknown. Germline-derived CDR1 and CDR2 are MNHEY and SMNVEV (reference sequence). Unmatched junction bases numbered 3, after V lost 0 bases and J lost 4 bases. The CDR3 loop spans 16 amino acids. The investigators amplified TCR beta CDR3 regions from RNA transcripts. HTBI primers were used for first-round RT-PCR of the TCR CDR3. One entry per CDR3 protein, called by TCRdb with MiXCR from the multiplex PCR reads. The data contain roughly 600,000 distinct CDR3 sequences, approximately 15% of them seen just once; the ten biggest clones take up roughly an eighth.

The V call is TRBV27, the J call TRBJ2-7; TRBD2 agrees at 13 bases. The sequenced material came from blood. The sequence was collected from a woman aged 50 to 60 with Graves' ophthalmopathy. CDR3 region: CASSLSLAGGDYEQYF. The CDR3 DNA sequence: TGTGCCAGCAGTTTATCACTAGCGGGAGGGGATTACGAGCAGTACTTC.